Presented here are 18 T cell receptor beta chains from one specimen sequenced in a study of blood T cell repertoires in COVID-19. Sequencing was performed with immunoSEQ multiplex PCR; in TCRdb, only in-frame clones are kept and a portion is missing. The table records 65,000 to 90,000 clones, roughly 85% of them present only once. Sequenced: peripheral blood. These receptors originate from a man aged 55 to 70 with active or convalescent COVID-19.

The chain employs TRBV23-1 and TRBJ2-3; D not certain. TRBV23-1 is recorded as an ORF, its role being uncertain. V lost 4 bases, J lost 8 bases, and 10 bases lay in between. The CDR3 has 12 amino acids. CDR3 sequence: CASSPPKATQYF. CDR3 sequence (DNA): TGCGCCAGCAGTCCACCGAAAGCTACGCAGTATTTT.

V and J are TRBV10-1 and TRBJ2-1, with no clear D. V lost 4 bases and J 4 bases, leaving 5 bases between the germline ends. Germline CDR1 WNHNN, CDR2 SYGVQD (reference sequence). The CDR3 consists of 12 residues. As DNA, the CDR3 is TGCGCCAGCAGTGGTCAGTACAATGAGCAGTTCTTC. The encoded protein is CASSGQYNEQFF.

This clone was seen once. The rearrangement uses TRBV6-2 or TRBV6-3 and TRBJ1-1; TRBD1 matches 10 bases. CDR1 and CDR2 from the germline V gene are MNHEY and SVGEGT. The V gene end was trimmed by 6 bases and the J gene end by 6 bases; junction bases not matched to a gene: 7. This CDR3 contains 14 residues. The CDR3 sequence is CASSNRDRGSEAFF. The CDR3 DNA reads TGTGCCAGCAGCAATAGGGACAGGGGTTCTGAAGCTTTCTTT.

This clone was seen only a few times. The chain is built from TRBV9 and TRBJ2-2; D is unresolved. Germline lookup yields CDR1 SGDLS and CDR2 YYNGEE. This CDR3 has 15 amino acids. V lost 0 bases, J lost 6 bases, and 12 bases lay in between. The CDR3 bases are TGTGCCAGCAGCGTAGGTAGGAACGACTCCGGGGAGCTGTTTTTT. Translation gives CASSVGRNDSGELFF.

The table lists this clone with a count of one. The chain employs TRBV7-2 and TRBJ1-3; 7 nucleotides agree with TRBD1. Germline CDR1 SGHTA, CDR2 FQGNSA. The CDR3 is made up of 14 amino acids. V trimming: 6 bases; J trimming: 1 base; junction bases outside the gene matches: 3. CDR3 sequence: CASRVQGSGNTIYF. DNA for the CDR3: TGTGCCAGCAGGGTACAGGGGTCTGGAAACACCATATATTTT.

This clone was detected only once. The V gene is TRBV5-5, the J gene TRBJ2-1; perhaps TRBD1 as D (5 bases). The CDR3 is 16 amino acids. Trimming removed 1 base from V and 6 bases from J, with 17 bases in between. In germline, CDR1 is SGHKS, CDR2 YYEKEE (reference sequence). CDR3 protein: CASSLMRAGFINEQFF. In DNA, the CDR3 is TGTGCCAGCAGCTTGATGCGCGCAGGGTTTATCAATGAGCAGTTCTTC.

About this clone: Different DNA sequences within this sample yield the same CDR3. The chain combines TRBV3-1 (or the pseudogene TRBV3-2) with TRBJ2-6; the D gene is possibly TRBD1 (5 bases). The CDR3 has 15 residues. Trimming removed 0 bases at V and 2 bases at J, with 5 bases between. The V gene's germline CDR1 is LGHDT and CDR2 YNNKEL (reference sequence). CDR3 protein: CASSQDRAGANVLTF. The CDR3, as DNA: TGTGCCAGCAGCCAAGACAGGGCTGGGGCCAACGTCCTGACTTTC.

The CDR3 sequence is CASSQDLAQGMRETQYF. CDR3 coding DNA: TGCGCCAGCAGCCAAGATTTAGCACAGGGGATGAGGGAGACCCAGTACTTC. J is TRBJ2-5 and V is TRBV4-1; 7 bases agree with TRBD1. With V trimmed by 0 bases and J by 5 bases, 12 bases remained unmatched. CDR1 and CDR2 from the germline V gene are MGHRA and YSYEKL. The CDR3 loop spans 17 amino acids.

J is TRBJ1-1 and V is TRBV11-2; the D is unclear. Germline-derived CDR1 and CDR2 are SGHAT and FQNNGV. The CDR3 extends over 15 amino acids. Trimming left V 1 base short and J 4 bases short, with 13 bases between. This CDR3 is CASSLVPVPSTEAFF. The DNA of the CDR3 is TGTGCCAGCAGCTTAGTTCCGGTTCCGAGCACTGAAGCTTTCTTT.

V usage is TRBV5-1 and J usage is TRBJ2-5, with a possible D match to TRBD2 (6 bases). Germline loops: CDR1 SGHRS, CDR2 YFSETQ. There are 15 residues in the CDR3. V lost 5 bases, J lost 0 bases, and 14 bases lay in between. The CDR3 DNA is TGCGCCAGCAGTCCCGGGACTTCGTACCAAGAGACCCAGTACTTC. This encodes CASSPGTSYQETQYF.

This sequence joins TRBV5-1 and TRBJ1-6; 10 bases line up with TRBD1. With V trimmed by 4 bases and J by 0 bases, 4 bases remained unmatched. CDR1 and CDR2 from the germline V gene are SGHRS and YFSETQ. This CDR3 is 17 amino acids long. As DNA, the CDR3 is TGCGCCAGCAGCGACAGGGGGCAGAGCTCCTATAATTCACCCCTCCACTTT. Its translation: CASSDRGQSSYNSPLHF. Combining the CDR3 with reference TRBV5-1 and TRBJ1-6 gives the whole variable domain KAGVTQTPRYLIKTRGQQVTLSCSPISGHRSVSWYQQTPGQGLQFLFEYFSETQRNKGNFPGRFSGRQFSNSRSEMNVSTLELGDSALYLCASSDRGQSSYNSPLHFGNGTRLTVT.

This clone was observed a few times. The chain carries TRBV28 and TRBJ1-2; D is perhaps TRBD1 (5 bases). The CDR3 has 16 residues. The V end was cut by 2 bases, the J end by 2 bases, with 15 bases between. The germline V gene has CDR1 MDHEN and CDR2 SYDVKM. The CDR3 loop is CASSLQGFPTNYGYTF. CDR3 DNA: TGTGCCAGCAGTTTACAGGGCTTCCCTACAAACTATGGCTACACCTTC.

This chain joins TRBV21-1 and TRBJ2-1; the D call TRBD1 from the table was never checked on the DNA. TRBV21-1 represents a pseudogene. CDR3 length: 17 residues. The CDR3 bases are TGTGCCAGCAGCAAAATCGGCCGGGACAGGGCTGACAATGAGCAGTTCTTC. This gives the protein CASSKIGRDRADNEQFF.

This chain connects TRBV6-4 to TRBJ2-1; the D gene is possibly TRBD2 (6 bases). V gave up 0 bases and J gave up 1 base, with 7 bases separating them. Germline assignment: CDR1 MRHNA and CDR2 SNTAGT. The CDR3 sequence is 15 residues long. Here the CDR3 reads CASSDSGRSYNEQFF. The CDR3 nucleotides read TGTGCCAGCAGTGACTCAGGGAGGTCCTACAATGAGCAGTTCTTC.

The chain couples TRBV10-3 to TRBJ1-5; D is undetermined. This CDR3 is built from 14 residues. The V end was cut by 0 bases, the J end by 5 bases, with 8 bases between. Germline lookup yields CDR1 ENHRY and CDR2 SYGVKD. CDR3 bases: TGTGCCATCAGTGAGTCTGGAGGGCATCAGCCCCAGCATTTT. Amino acids: CAISESGGHQPQHF.

V gene TRBV19 combines with J gene TRBJ2-3; TRBD1 is a possible D gene (6 bases). Germline CDR1 LNHDA, CDR2 SQIVND (reference sequence). Trimming stripped 3 bases from V and 1 base from J, with 11 bases between. This CDR3 is built from 15 residues. CDR3 DNA sequence: TGTGCCAGTAGTATTCAGGGGACCCGCACAGATACGCAGTATTTT. Its translation is CASSIQGTRTDTQYF. Complete variable domain (other parts from reference TRBV19 and TRBJ2-3): DGGITQSPKYLFRKEGQNVTLSCEQNLNHDAMYWYRQDPGQGLRLIYYSQIVNDFQKGDIAEGYSVSREKKESFPLTVTSAQKNPTAFYLCASSIQGTRTDTQYFGPGTRLTVL.

The sample holds a few counts of this clone. J is TRBJ1-6 and V is TRBV19; D uncertain. Germline CDR1 is LNHDA and CDR2 is SQIVND (reference sequence). The CDR3 spans 14 residues. Trimming left V 3 bases short and J 7 bases short, with 10 bases between. CDR3 sequence: CASSITGVNSPLHF. The DNA of the CDR3 is TGTGCCAGTAGTATTACCGGGGTCAATTCACCCCTCCACTTT.

The chain recombines TRBV5-4 with TRBJ2-5, with 10 nucleotides matching TRBD1. The trim removed 1 base at V and 9 bases at J, leaving 9 bases unmatched. Looked up from germline, CDR1 is SGHNT and CDR2 is YYREEE (reference sequence). CDR3 length equals 15 residues. The CDR3 loop reads CASSLSRDRGLPQYF. The DNA for the CDR3 is TGTGCCAGCAGCTTGTCCCGGGACAGGGGCCTTCCCCAGTACTTC.